Reported below is one T cell receptor beta chain. What it binds is not known. TCRdb used MiXCR to reprocess the RACE reads, holding one entry per CDR3 protein. The sample records 80,000 to 100,000 distinct CDR3 sequences, roughly 11% being singletons. This record belongs to a study of human T cells and chemical hapten exposure. Time point here: patch test 3, about 24 weeks after DPC sensitization. Treatment noted: therapeutic diphenylcyclopropenone sensitization with weekly scalp DPC. Overall study results and limits: Expanded TCRs created a significantly greater count of big CDR3 similarity clusters than controls did.

Per the germline V gene, CDR1 is MNHNY and CDR2 is SVGAGI (reference sequence). This CDR3 is built from 16 residues. Trimming removed 5 bases from V and 2 bases from J; junction bases left unmatched: 3. This sequence originates from a woman in her twenties or thirties with alopecia areata. Some clones in this sample may be carry-over from other donors' samples. The chain combines TRBV6-6 with TRBJ2-1; 13 bases align to TRBD2. This specimen consisted of whole blood, obtained in connection with sensitization to the hapten diphenylcyclopropenone (DPC). In nucleotides, the CDR3 is TGTGCCAGCAGTCTTGGACTAGCGGGGGCCTACAATGAGCAGTTCTTC. It encodes CASSLGLAGAYNEQFF.